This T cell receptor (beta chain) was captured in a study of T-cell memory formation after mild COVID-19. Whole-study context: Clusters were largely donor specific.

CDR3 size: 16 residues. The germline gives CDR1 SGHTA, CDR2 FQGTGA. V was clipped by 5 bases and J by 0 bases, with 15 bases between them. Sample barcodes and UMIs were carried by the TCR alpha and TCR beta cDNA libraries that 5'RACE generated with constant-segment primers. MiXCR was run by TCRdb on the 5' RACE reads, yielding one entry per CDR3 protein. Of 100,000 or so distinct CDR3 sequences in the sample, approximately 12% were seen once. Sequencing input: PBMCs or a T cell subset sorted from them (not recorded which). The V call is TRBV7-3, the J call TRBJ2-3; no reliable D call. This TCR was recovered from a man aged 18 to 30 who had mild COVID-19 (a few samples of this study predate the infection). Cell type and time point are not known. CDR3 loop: CASSPNFRPSTDTQYF. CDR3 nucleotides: TGTGCCAGCAGCCCTAACTTCCGCCCTAGCACAGATACGCAGTATTTT.